This passage covers 7 T cell receptor beta chains from one sample sequenced in a study of response to subunit inactivated influenza vaccine. In TCRdb, the RT-PCR reads were re-called with MiXCR into one record per CDR3 protein. The sample lists 650,000 to 800,000 distinct CDR3 sequences; about 15% were seen once. The specimen was PBMCs from blood, collected 14 days before vaccination. These receptors all stem from a man aged 50 to 60 who received an inactivated influenza vaccine.

CDR3 nucleotides: TGTGCCACCACCCTCGGGACCGGAAACACCATATATTTT. Protein sequence: CATTLGTGNTIYF. The rearrangement uses TRBV15 and TRBJ1-3; possibly TRBD1 for D (5 bases). Germline V lookup: CDR1 LNHNV, CDR2 YYDKDF (reference sequence). The CDR3 length is 13 residues. Trimming pared 7 bases from V and 4 bases from J, leaving 11 bases between.

The gene calls are TRBV29-1 and TRBJ1-1; TRBD1 is a possible D gene (5 bases). This CDR3 is built from 14 residues. Germline V gene data show CDR1 as SQVTM and CDR2 as ANQGSEA. The V and J ends lost 5 bases and 2 bases respectively, with 15 bases between them. The CDR3 loop reads CSVMGGMGNTEAFF. CDR3 DNA: TGCAGCGTTATGGGGGGGATGGGAAACACTGAAGCTTTCTTT.

This clonotype was found many times. The rearrangement uses TRBV28 and TRBJ1-5; a weak D match, TRBD1 (6 bases). With 4 bases removed from V and 4 bases from J, the gap between germline ends came to 17 bases. Germline CDR1 and CDR2: MDHEN and SYDVKM. The CDR3 has 16 amino acids. CDR3 loop: CASSSIKDSFNQPQHF. The CDR3 nucleotides are TGTGCCAGCAGTTCCATCAAGGACAGTTTTAATCAGCCCCAGCATTTT.

This rearrangement joins TRBV6-5 to TRBJ2-1; 8 bases are a match to TRBD2. Unmatched junction bases numbered 14, after V lost 5 bases and J lost 8 bases. The CDR3 is 16 amino acids. Germline V CDR1 and CDR2: MNHEY, SVGAGI. In DNA form, the CDR3 reads TGTGCCAGCAGTGTACTACAAGCGGGAGTGTCTGATGAGCAGTTCTTC. Protein sequence: CASSVLQAGVSDEQFF.

This clonotype was picked up a small number of times. The chain uses TRBV5-1 and TRBJ2-7; 11 positions match TRBD1. Per germline, CDR1 SGHRS and CDR2 YFSETQ. V trimming: 4 bases; J trimming: 6 bases; junction bases outside the gene matches: 9. The CDR3 extends over 15 amino acids. The CDR3 loop reads CASSLGQGVPLEQYF. The CDR3, as DNA: TGCGCCAGCAGCCTGGGACAGGGGGTACCTCTCGAGCAGTACTTC.

This clonotype appeared a few times. The chain couples TRBV18 to TRBJ2-7; D is uncertain. This CDR3 is 13 amino acids long. V lost 2 bases and J 4 bases, leaving 9 bases between the germline ends. Germline V gives CDR1 KGHSH, CDR2 LQKENI. CDR3 nucleotides: TGTGCCAGCTCACCATCTGCAGAGTACGAGCAGTACTTC. Its translation is CASSPSAEYEQYF.

This clonotype was counted at least ten times. The chain has TRBV5-1 and TRBJ2-1; D may be TRBD2 (5 bases). The CDR3 runs 14 residues. Germline V lookup: CDR1 SGHRS, CDR2 YFSETQ. Trimming shortened V by 0 bases and J by 7 bases, and 11 bases separated the two germline ends. As DNA, the CDR3 is TGCGCCAGCAGCTTGGTAGCGCTCGGGAATGAGCAGTTCTTC. Translating gives CASSLVALGNEQFF.